This T cell receptor (beta chain) originates from a study of T-cell memory formation after mild COVID-19. Study-level information: TCR clusters showed largely donor specificity.

There are a few counts of this clonotype. Using its own MiXCR run on the 5' RACE reads, TCRdb lists one record per CDR3 protein. The sample lists approximately 100,000 distinct CDR3 sequences, 8.5% to 14% occurring once. Germline V gives CDR1 SGHVS, CDR2 FNYEAQ. V was cut by 0 bases and J by 6 bases, with 14 bases left in between. The CDR3 length is 15 residues. The origin of this receptor is a man between 18 and 29 years old who had mild COVID-19 (a few samples of this study predate the infection). Cell type and time point are not known. The sequencing input was PBMCs or a T cell subset sorted from them (not recorded which). This chain connects TRBV7-6 to TRBJ1-1; D gene ambiguous. The DNA of the CDR3 is TGTGCCAGCAGCTTAGCGAGCGATTCTCCGGCTGAAGCTTTCTTT. Translated: CASSLASDSPAEAFF.